The 32 T cell receptor beta chains below come from one sample, sequenced in a study of T cell repertoires in cytomegalovirus infection. TCRdb independently ran MiXCR on the reads; one entry per CDR3 protein. The data hold some 100,000 distinct CDR3 sequences, with 20% to 30% observed a single time. Sample: CD8+ T cells from PBMCs. The receptors stem from a human donor in good health (CMV status not recorded). Some clones in this sample may be carry-over from other donors' samples.

This clonotype showed up many times. The V gene is TRBV7-9, the J gene TRBJ1-1; D gene uncertain. The CDR3 is made up of 16 amino acids. Germline values: CDR1 SEHNR, CDR2 FQNEAQ (reference sequence). Trimming shortened V by 5 bases and J by 2 bases, and 18 bases separated the two germline ends. The CDR3 DNA follows: TGTGCCAGCAGCGCCGGGTCGGGAGGGCCAAACACTGAAGCTTTCTTT. This codes for CASSAGSGGPNTEAFF. Variable domain in full (rest from reference TRBV7-9 and TRBJ1-1): DTGVSQNPRHKITKRGQNVTFRCDPISEHNRLYWYRQTLGQGPEFLTYFQNEAQLEKSRLLSDRFSAERPKGSFSTLEIQRTEQGDSAMYLCASSAGSGGPNTEAFFGQGTRLTVV.

This clonotype was detected only a few times. The chain couples TRBV9 to TRBJ2-7; D ambiguous. Germline CDR1 reads SGDLS; CDR2 reads YYNGEE. There are 15 residues in the CDR3. The V end was cut by 3 bases, the J end by 2 bases, with 15 bases between. The CDR3: CASSATLGGAYEQYF. The CDR3 bases are TGTGCCAGCAGCGCGACCCTAGGTGGTGCCTACGAGCAGTACTTC.

The chain has TRBV6-2 or TRBV6-3 and TRBJ2-3, with 14 bases lining up with TRBD2. Germline loops: CDR1 MNHEY, CDR2 SVGEGT. CDR3 length: 18 residues. V dropped 6 bases and J dropped 0; count of bases not matched to a gene: 8. CDR3 in DNA: TGTGCCAGCAGCTACGGACTAGCGGGAGGAACTAGCACAGATACGCAGTATTTT. Amino acids: CASSYGLAGGTSTDTQYF.

This clonotype was recorded many times. This chain uses TRBV7-3 with TRBJ2-7; D gene uncertain. Germline V CDR1 and CDR2: SGHTA, FQGTGA. The V end lost 0 bases, the J end lost 2 bases, and 8 bases lay between the germline ends. CDR3 length: 14 amino acids. The CDR3 sequence: CASSLTGNPYEQYF. The DNA for the CDR3 is TGTGCCAGCAGCTTAACAGGGAATCCCTACGAGCAGTACTTC. Combining the CDR3 with reference TRBV7-3 and TRBJ2-7 gives the whole variable domain GAGVSQTPSNKVTEKGKYVELRCDPISGHTALYWYRQSLGQGPEFLIYFQGTGAADDSGLPNDRFFAVRPEGSVSTLKIQRTERGDSAVYLCASSLTGNPYEQYFGPGTRLTVT.

In this sample, this clonotype turned up a few times. The J gene is TRBJ1-5, the V gene TRBV19, with no clear D. With 5 bases removed from V and 4 bases from J, the gap between germline ends came to 15 bases. The germline gives CDR1 LNHDA, CDR2 SQIVND (reference sequence). This CDR3 has 15 amino acids. CDR3 sequence: CASSDLLVNNQPQHF. The CDR3, as DNA: TGTGCCAGTAGTGACCTACTCGTAAATAATCAGCCCCAGCATTTT. Together with reference TRBV19 and TRBJ1-5, the CDR3 gives the full variable domain: DGGITQSPKYLFRKEGQNVTLSCEQNLNHDAMYWYRQDPGQGLRLIYYSQIVNDFQKGDIAEGYSVSREKKESFPLTVTSAQKNPTAFYLCASSDLLVNNQPQHFGDGTRLSIL.

The rearrangement joins TRBV30 to TRBJ2-7; a weak D match, TRBD1 (5 bases). The germline V gene encodes CDR1 GTSNPN and CDR2 SVGIG (reference sequence). CDR3 length: 13 amino acids. The ends were cut back, 0 bases at V and 0 bases at J, with 6 bases in the middle. The CDR3 nucleotides read TGTGCCTGGAGTGTACAGGACTCCTACGAGCAGTACTTC. It translates to CAWSVQDSYEQYF.

This clonotype was detected only a few times. The gene calls are TRBV10-3 and TRBJ1-1; 9 nucleotides align to TRBD1. CDR3 length equals 15 residues. In germline, CDR1 is ENHRY, CDR2 SYGVKD. Trimming took 2 bases from V and 0 from J; bases not matched to a gene: 1. The CDR3 nucleotides read TGTGCCATCAGTGAGAGGGACAGGGTGAACACTGAAGCTTTCTTT. This translates into CAISERDRVNTEAFF.

This chain links TRBV4-3 with TRBJ1-5; D is ambiguous. The length of the CDR3 is 16 residues. The V and J ends lost 0 bases and 3 bases respectively, with 12 bases between them. CDR1 is LGHNA and CDR2 is YSLEER in the germline V gene. The CDR3: CASSQEADIFNQPQHF. In DNA, the CDR3 is TGCGCCAGCAGCCAAGAGGCCGACATTTTCAATCAGCCCCAGCATTTT.

This clonotype was observed a few times. The chain carries TRBV28 and TRBJ2-5, with D hard to call. CDR1 is MDHEN and CDR2 is SYDVKM in the germline V gene. Trimming removed 3 bases at V and 1 base at J, with 6 bases between. This CDR3 is built from 13 residues. The CDR3 DNA reads TGTGCCAGCAGTTTCAGAGGCCAAGAGACCCAGTACTTC. Translated: CASSFRGQETQYF.

The CDR3 protein is CASSPGTSGGFYNEQFF. The CDR3 coding sequence is TGCGCCAGCAGCCCCGGGACTAGCGGGGGATTCTACAATGAGCAGTTCTTC. The chain recombines TRBV4-3 with TRBJ2-1; 14 nucleotides line up with TRBD2. The CDR3 is 17 amino acids. Germline trimming cut 4 bases from V and 3 bases from J; bases unmatched to any gene: 5. Germline CDR1 and CDR2: LGHNA and YSLEER.

This clonotype has a handful of counts. V is TRBV7-2 and J is TRBJ2-7; weak D call: TRBD2 (5 bases). CDR1 and CDR2 (germline): SGHTA, FQGNSA. The CDR3 sequence is 14 residues long. Trimming cost V 4 bases and J 6 bases, with 16 bases left between them. The CDR3 DNA reads as TGTGCCAGCAGCTCACCTGCTAGCTGGTCCGAGCAGTACTTC. This sequence encodes CASSSPASWSEQYF.

The rearrangement links TRBV15 to TRBJ2-7; 9 bases are a match to TRBD2. With V trimmed by 0 bases and J by 5 bases, 11 bases remained unmatched. Germline loops: CDR1 LNHNV, CDR2 YYDKDF (reference sequence). This CDR3 is built from 17 residues. As DNA, the CDR3 is TGTGCCACCAGCAGAGATAGAGGCGGCGGGAGGGAAAACGAGCAGTACTTC. Translated, it gives CATSRDRGGGRENEQYF.

The sample holds a few counts of this clonotype. The chain combines TRBV20-1 with TRBJ1-1; D might be TRBD1 (5 bases). The V end lost 6 bases, the J end lost 8 bases, and 13 bases lay between the germline ends. The germline V gene has CDR1 DFQATT and CDR2 SNEGSKA (reference sequence). The CDR3 consists of 11 residues. The CDR3 region is CSASDSLEAFF. The CDR3 nucleotides are TGCAGTGCCTCCGACAGTCTGGAAGCTTTCTTT.

This clonotype has a handful of counts. This chain links TRBV6-6 with TRBJ1-5, with TRBD1 identical over 9 bases. The germline V gene has CDR1 MNHNY and CDR2 SVGAGI (reference sequence). Losses at the gene ends were 1 base for V and 5 bases for J; bases not matched to a gene: 3. This CDR3 is 15 amino acids long. CDR3 loop: CASSYLDRGDQPQHF. The CDR3 nucleotides read TGTGCCAGCAGTTACTTGGACAGGGGAGATCAGCCCCAGCATTTT.

This clonotype has a count of ten or more. The chain has TRBV7-9 and TRBJ2-7, with D perhaps TRBD2 (7 bases). Germline CDR1 is SEHNR and CDR2 is FQNEAQ (reference sequence). CDR3 length: 14 residues. Trimming left V 6 bases short and J 5 bases short, with 17 bases between. For the CDR3, the DNA is TGTGCCAGCAGGTCAGGGGAGGGATTTGACGAGCAGTACTTC. This codes for CASRSGEGFDEQYF.

The rearrangement uses TRBV5-5 and TRBJ2-3; D ambiguous. V lost 1 base, J lost 2 bases, and 2 bases lay in between. The germline V gene encodes CDR1 SGHKS and CDR2 YYEKEE (reference sequence). The CDR3 contains 12 residues. The CDR3 is CASSLNTDTQYF. The CDR3 DNA reads as TGTGCCAGCAGCTTGAACACAGATACGCAGTATTTT.

This clonotype has more than one count but fewer than ten. The V gene is TRBV7-3, the J gene TRBJ2-3; possibly TRBD2 for D (7 bases). The CDR3 has 15 residues. Germline assignment: CDR1 SGHTA and CDR2 FQGTGA. Trimming pared 3 bases from V and 2 bases from J, leaving 12 bases between. CDR3 loop: CASSLRGGATDTQYF. In DNA, the CDR3 is TGTGCCAGCAGCTTGAGGGGGGGGGCCACAGATACGCAGTATTTT.

This clonotype was counted ten times or more. This chain links TRBV7-8 with TRBJ2-5, with TRBD2 as a possible D gene (5 bases). The CDR3 loop spans 14 amino acids. CDR1 and CDR2 from the germline V gene are SGHVS and FQNEAQ. Trimming took off 1 base at V and 5 bases at J, with 11 bases between the two ends. The CDR3 loop is CASSLGASTETQYF. For the CDR3, the DNA is TGTGCCAGCAGCTTAGGGGCTAGCACCGAGACCCAGTACTTC.

The chain joins TRBV12-3 or TRBV12-4 to TRBJ2-2; 9 bases line up with TRBD2. The CDR3 runs to 16 residues. Germline trimming cut 3 bases from V and 1 base from J; bases unmatched to any gene: 3. The CDR3 DNA sequence: TGTGCCAGCAGTTTGACTAGCGGAAAGAACACCGGGGAGCTGTTTTTT. Amino acids: CASSLTSGKNTGELFF.

The rearrangement joins TRBV7-8 to TRBJ2-5, with TRBD2 identical over 13 bases. The CDR3 runs 17 residues. Germline V gene sequence: CDR1 SGHVS, CDR2 FQNEAQ. Trimming at V came to 3 bases and at J to 1 base, leaving 5 bases not matched to a gene. The CDR3 DNA is TGTGCCAGCAGCTTCGGACTAGCGGGGGACATCCAAGAGACCCAGTACTTC. Residues: CASSFGLAGDIQETQYF.

This clonotype has a handful of counts. J is TRBJ2-7 and V is TRBV20-1; 7 bases are a match to TRBD1. The CDR3 has 13 amino acids. Per the germline V gene, CDR1 is DFQATT and CDR2 is SNEGSKA (reference sequence). Trimming cost V 3 bases and J 4 bases; bases outside gene matches: 6. CDR3 bases: TGCAGTGCTAGGACAGGGAAGGATTACGAGCAGTACTTC. It specifies CSARTGKDYEQYF.

This clonotype appeared many times. The J gene is TRBJ1-1, the V gene TRBV5-4; D not certain. This CDR3 has 16 amino acids. Germline V gives CDR1 SGHNT, CDR2 YYREEE (reference sequence). Trimming cost V 4 bases and J 8 bases, with 24 bases left between them. CDR3 nucleotides: TGTGCCAGCAGCCCGGGTGAGGAGGATATCTCCTCCGAAGCTTTCTTT. Translation: CASSPGEEDISSEAFF. Full variable domain (rest looked up from reference TRBV5-4 and TRBJ1-1): ETGVTQSPTHLIKTRGQQVTLRCSSQSGHNTVSWYQQALGQGPQFIFQYYREEENGRGNFPPRFSGLQFPNYSSELNVNALELDDSALYLCASSPGEEDISSEAFFGQGTRLTVV.

The V and J genes are TRBV12-3 or TRBV12-4 and TRBJ2-7; TRBD2 agrees at 15 bases. V dropped 6 bases and J dropped 2; count of bases not matched to a gene: 11. This CDR3 is built from 18 residues. The DNA for the CDR3 is TGTGCCAGCAGGGGGACTAGCGGGGGGATCCCCGGCCCCTACGAGCAGTACTTC. Translation: CASRGTSGGIPGPYEQYF.

This clonotype was counted only a few times. The chain has TRBV6-6 and TRBJ2-7, with a tentative D call TRBD1 (5 bases). Trimming took 3 bases from V and 4 from J, leaving 10 bases between them. CDR1 is MNHNY, CDR2 SVGAGI, per germline (reference sequence). The CDR3 spans 13 residues. The CDR3 nucleotides read TGTGCCAGCAGTTATTCACAGGTGTACGAGCAGTACTTC. Protein product: CASSYSQVYEQYF.

There are a few counts of this clonotype. V usage is TRBV6-1 and J usage is TRBJ2-1, with D possibly matching TRBD1 (5 bases). CDR1 and CDR2 (germline): MNHNS, SASEGT. Trimming took 6 bases from V and 1 from J, leaving 10 bases between them. This CDR3 is 14 amino acids long. The CDR3 here is CASRGVSSYNEQFF. In DNA form, the CDR3 reads TGTGCCAGCAGAGGGGTCTCGTCCTACAATGAGCAGTTCTTC.

This clonotype was seen at least ten times. The rearrangement links TRBV2 to TRBJ2-1; 12 bases map to TRBD2. Germline CDR1 and CDR2: SNHLY and FYNNEI. CDR3 length: 15 amino acids. V lost 3 bases, J lost 7 bases, and 4 bases stayed unmatched. This CDR3 is CASSETSGSSNEQFF. The CDR3, as DNA: TGTGCCAGCAGTGAGACTAGCGGGAGTTCGAATGAGCAGTTCTTC.

V gene TRBV6-5 combines with J gene TRBJ1-2; D possibly corresponds to TRBD1 (5 bases). The ends were cut back, 0 bases at V and 5 bases at J, with 16 bases in the middle. The germline V gene encodes CDR1 MNHEY and CDR2 SVGAGI. This CDR3 is 16 amino acids long. The CDR3 spells CASSYSGDGAPYGYTF. Here the CDR3 DNA reads TGTGCCAGCAGTTACTCGGGGGACGGGGCCCCATATGGCTACACCTTC.

The genes are TRBV3-1 and TRBJ2-1; 12 nucleotides align to TRBD2. From germline, CDR1 is LGHDT and CDR2 YNNKEL (reference sequence). After removal of 0 bases from V and 7 bases from J, the junction contained 13 bases not matched to a gene. The CDR3 runs to 19 residues. DNA of the CDR3: TGTGCCAGCAGCCAAGAGGGGCTAGCGGGAGGGGGAAACTGGAATGAGCAGTTCTTC. It specifies CASSQEGLAGGGNWNEQFF.

This clonotype was detected a few times. The chain employs TRBV5-4 and TRBJ2-2; perhaps TRBD2 as D (5 bases). The CDR3 length is 13 residues. The germline V gene encodes CDR1 SGHNT and CDR2 YYREEE (reference sequence). With 4 bases removed from V and 5 bases from J, the gap between germline ends came to 9 bases. The CDR3 loop is CASSVPGTGELFF. The CDR3 DNA follows: TGTGCCAGCAGCGTCCCGGGGACCGGGGAGCTGTTTTTT.

CDR3 coding DNA: TGTGCCAGCAGTTTAGTTGGGGCAGAAGAGACCCAGTACTTC. This gives the protein CASSLVGAEETQYF. The chain has TRBV12-3 or TRBV12-4 and TRBJ2-5, with D perhaps matching TRBD1 (5 bases). V dropped 1 base and J dropped 3 bases, with 9 bases sitting between them. The CDR3 extends over 14 amino acids.

This clonotype was seen many times. V gene TRBV7-2 combines with J gene TRBJ2-3; no reliable D call. V was cut by 8 bases and J by 0 bases, with 6 bases left in between. This CDR3 spans 12 amino acids. Germline V gives CDR1 SGHTA, CDR2 FQGNSA. Here the CDR3 reads CASEHSTDTQYF. CDR3 nucleotide sequence: TGTGCCAGCGAACATAGCACAGATACGCAGTATTTT.

The CDR3 loop reads CASSYGARANTEAFF. Written as DNA, the CDR3 is TGTGCCAGCAGTTACGGGGCGAGGGCGAACACTGAAGCTTTCTTT. The rearrangement links TRBV6-5 to TRBJ1-1, with D tentatively TRBD1 (5 bases). This CDR3 comprises 15 residues. V lost 2 bases and J 1 base, leaving 11 bases between the germline ends. Germline V gene data show CDR1 as MNHEY and CDR2 as SVGAGI.